The 24 T cell receptor beta chains reported below all come from one sample, sequenced in a study of T-cell memory formation after mild COVID-19. One entry per CDR3 protein results from TCRdb running MiXCR on the 5' RACE reads. The sample comprises 65,000 to 100,000 distinct CDR3 sequences, 9.5% to 15% of which are singletons, and approximately 41% rests with the top ten. Material: PBMCs or a T cell subset sorted from them (not recorded which). The source is a young man who had mild COVID-19 (a few samples of this study predate the infection). Cell type and time point are not known.

The chain joins TRBV21-1 to TRBJ1-1; the table's D gene call, TRBD1, was not cross checked with the DNA. TRBV21-1 is shown as a pseudogene. The CDR3 totals 17 residues. CDR3 DNA: TGTGCCAGCAGCAAAGGTACCAGGACAGGGAAGAACACTGAAGCTTTCTTT. It yields the protein CASSKGTRTGKNTEAFF.

The V gene is TRBV5-1, the J gene TRBJ1-2; TRBD1 might be the D (6 bases). Germline V gives CDR1 SGHRS, CDR2 YFSETQ. This CDR3 contains 15 residues. V lost 5 bases, J lost 4 bases, and 18 bases lay in between. CDR3 amino acids: CASSDYNRALYGYTF. The CDR3 DNA reads TGCGCCAGCAGTGATTATAACAGGGCCCTCTATGGCTACACCTTC.

This sequence joins TRBV6-1 and TRBJ2-5, with TRBD2 matching 8 bases. Trimming took 1 base from V and 5 from J; bases not matched to a gene: 9. The V gene's germline CDR1 is MNHNS and CDR2 SASEGT. This CDR3 has 16 amino acids. Here the CDR3 reads CASSEDFRGGQETQYF. For the CDR3, the DNA is TGTGCCAGCAGTGAAGATTTTCGGGGGGGCCAGGAGACCCAGTACTTC.

This clonotype was found a few times. The chain recombines TRBV12-3 or TRBV12-4 with TRBJ1-2; TRBD1 matches at 8 bases. This CDR3 is 16 amino acids long. Trimming removed 4 bases from V and 1 base from J; junction bases left unmatched: 8. DNA of the CDR3: TGTGCCAGCAGTTCAATAATGACAGGGGATAACTATGGCTACACCTTC. Translation: CASSSIMTGDNYGYTF.

The V call is TRBV7-9, the J call TRBJ1-2, with D possibly being TRBD1 (5 bases). The CDR3 runs 13 residues. Trimming cost V 1 base and J 8 bases, with 11 bases left between them. Germline-derived CDR1 and CDR2 are SEHNR and FQNEAQ (reference sequence). The CDR3: CASSLGDLGGYTF. The CDR3 bases are TGTGCCAGCAGCTTAGGGGACCTCGGCGGCTACACCTTC.

This clonotype was recorded only once. V usage is TRBV11-2 and J usage is TRBJ2-7, with D maybe TRBD1 (6 bases). The ends were cut back, 2 bases at V and 7 bases at J, with 9 bases in the middle. The CDR3 length is 12 residues. The germline V gene has CDR1 SGHAT and CDR2 FQNNGV. DNA of the CDR3: TGTGCCAGCAGCTTAACGCAGGGGGAGCAGTACGTC. Its translation: CASSLTQGEQYV.

This clonotype was found a few times. The rearrangement uses TRBV5-6 and TRBJ2-5; D may be TRBD2 (6 bases). Germline assignment: CDR1 SGHDT and CDR2 YYEEEE. Trimming took 0 bases from V and 5 from J, leaving 11 bases between them. CDR3 size: 14 residues. The CDR3 DNA follows: TGTGCCAGCAGCTTGGCCCGAGGGAGGGAGACCCAGTACTTC. It is translated as CASSLARGRETQYF.

This clonotype was counted a few times. This chain's CDR3 is CASSHRDRGFHEQFF. As DNA, the CDR3 is TGTGCCAGCAGCCACCGGGACAGGGGCTTTCATGAGCAGTTCTTC. The V call is TRBV3-1, the J call TRBJ2-1, with TRBD1 matching 10 bases. In germline, CDR1 is LGHDT, CDR2 YNNKEL (reference sequence). The CDR3 contains 15 residues. V shed 3 bases, J shed 8 bases, and the junction held 7 bases outside the gene matches.

This clonotype was counted a few times. The genes are TRBV6-5 and TRBJ2-3, with D perhaps TRBD1 (5 bases). V was trimmed by 5 bases and J by 2 bases, leaving 8 bases between them. The CDR3 has 13 residues. Germline V gene data show CDR1 as MNHEY and CDR2 as SVGAGI. In DNA, the CDR3 is TGTGCCAGCAGTAGGACAATCACAGATACGCAGTATTTT. This codes for CASSRTITDTQYF.

The chain recombines TRBV7-9 with TRBJ1-2; D perhaps matches TRBD1 (5 bases). The CDR3 extends over 13 amino acids. Trimming took 6 bases from V and 8 from J, leaving 16 bases between them. CDR1 is SEHNR, CDR2 FQNEAQ, per germline (reference sequence). The CDR3 is CASSIGDGVGYTF. The DNA of the CDR3 is TGTGCCAGCAGTATAGGGGACGGCGTAGGCTACACCTTC.

This clonotype was observed at least ten times. V gene TRBV7-9 combines with J gene TRBJ2-3; D remains ambiguous. CDR1 is SEHNR and CDR2 is FQNEAQ in the germline V gene (reference sequence). This CDR3 is built from 16 residues. The germline V and J ends were trimmed by 2 bases and 0 bases, with 12 bases remaining between them. As DNA, the CDR3 is TGTGCCAGCAGCTTATACGTCGTGGCTAGCACAGATACGCAGTATTTT. Protein product: CASSLYVVASTDTQYF.

This clonotype has at least ten counts. The J gene is TRBJ2-5, the V gene TRBV7-9; 8 bases agree with TRBD2. Trimming cost V 2 bases and J 5 bases; bases outside gene matches: 10. Per the germline V gene, CDR1 is SEHNR and CDR2 is FQNEAQ (reference sequence). The CDR3 runs to 16 residues. CDR3 sequence reads: CASSLRLRLANETQYF. CDR3 sequence (DNA): TGTGCCAGCAGCTTAAGGCTCCGACTAGCGAACGAGACCCAGTACTTC.

This clonotype has just a few counts. The V gene is TRBV3-1, the J gene TRBJ2-1; the match to TRBD2 covers 11 bases. CDR1 is LGHDT and CDR2 is YNNKEL in the germline V gene (reference sequence). CDR3 size: 16 residues. Unmatched junction bases numbered 8, after V lost 4 bases and J lost 6 bases. CDR3 loop: CASSPVIAGGPNEQFF. DNA for the CDR3: TGTGCCAGCAGCCCCGTCATAGCGGGGGGGCCCAATGAGCAGTTCTTC.

The rearrangement links TRBV6-2 or TRBV6-3 to TRBJ1-1; D unclear. Trimming took 7 bases from V and 1 from J, leaving 4 bases between them. Germline V lookup: CDR1 MNHEY, CDR2 SVGEGT. This CDR3 contains 11 residues. The CDR3 coding sequence is TGTGCCAGCATAGCGAACACTGAAGCTTTCTTT. Amino acids: CASIANTEAFF.

The chain couples TRBV4-2 to TRBJ1-1; TRBD1 aligns across 8 bases. V was clipped by 5 bases and J by 3 bases; unmatched bases: 2. Germline V gives CDR1 LGHNA, CDR2 YNFKEQ. This CDR3 has 13 amino acids. CDR3 sequence reads: CASSAQGDTEAFF. CDR3 coding DNA: TGTGCCAGCAGCGCACAGGGGGACACTGAAGCTTTCTTT.

A few counts support this clonotype. One end of the junction is discordant with germline, which a read error may explain. This chain connects TRBV7-7 to TRBJ2-3; maybe TRBD2 (6 bases). The length of the CDR3 is 15 residues. Looked up from germline, CDR1 is SSHAT and CDR2 is FNYEAQ (reference sequence). Here the CDR3 reads CASSLATSSTDTQYF. In DNA, the CDR3 is TGTGCTAGCAGCTTAGCCACTAGCAGCACAGATACGCAGTATTTT.

This chain's CDR3 is CASSLSGLEAFF. CDR3 sequence (DNA): TGTGCCAGCAGTTTATCGGGTCTCGAAGCTTTCTTT. The chain employs TRBV12-3 or TRBV12-4 and TRBJ1-1; D ambiguous. This CDR3 spans 12 amino acids. Trimming removed 2 bases at V and 8 bases at J, with 9 bases between.

The chain couples TRBV4-3 to TRBJ1-2; D might be TRBD1 (6 bases). This CDR3 comprises 13 residues. Trimming cost V 0 bases and J 8 bases, with 10 bases left between them. Germline CDR1 LGHNA, CDR2 YSLEER. The CDR3 DNA follows: TGCGCCAGCAGCCAAGACAGGGGCCAGGGCTACACCTTC. Its translation is CASSQDRGQGYTF.

Only a few counts were recorded for this clonotype. This sequence joins TRBV4-1 and TRBJ1-2; tentative D call: TRBD1 (5 bases). V was cut by 0 bases and J by 8 bases, with 13 bases left in between. The germline gives CDR1 MGHRA, CDR2 YSYEKL. The CDR3 is 14 residues long. Here the CDR3 DNA reads TGCGCCAGCAGCCAAGATGGGGGTGCGTTCGGCTACACCTTC. It codes for CASSQDGGAFGYTF.

This clonotype was detected a few times. The V call is TRBV12-3 or TRBV12-4, the J call TRBJ1-5; D unclear. The CDR3 spans 11 residues. V lost 3 bases, J lost 6 bases, and 3 bases lay in between. The CDR3 region has the DNA TGTGCCAGCAGTTTTTCTCAGCCCCAGCATTTT. Amino acids: CASSFSQPQHF.

J is TRBJ2-4 and V is TRBV7-2; TRBD1 agrees at 10 bases. This CDR3 comprises 20 residues. Looked up from germline, CDR1 is SGHTA and CDR2 is FQGNSA. V dropped 3 bases and J dropped 6; count of bases not matched to a gene: 20. The CDR3 region has the DNA TGTGCCAGCAGCTTGGCTACCGTCCTAGATATGGGACAGGGGAGAAACATTCAGTACTTC. This encodes CASSLATVLDMGQGRNIQYF.

The CDR3 DNA follows: TGCGCCAGCAGTGAGACTGAAGGAGTGGGTTTACAGACCCAGTACTTC. It encodes CASSETEGVGLQTQYF. The chain couples TRBV10-2 to TRBJ2-5; D remains unclear. The CDR3 sequence is 16 residues long. The germline gives CDR1 WSHSY, CDR2 SAAADI. Trimming shortened V by 2 bases and J by 6 bases, and 19 bases separated the two germline ends.

This clonotype was seen many times. This rearrangement joins TRBV6-5 to TRBJ2-3, with D tentatively TRBD1 (6 bases). V lost 4 bases and J 5 bases, leaving 16 bases between the germline ends. Germline CDR1 is MNHEY and CDR2 is SVGAGI. The CDR3 has 15 amino acids. The CDR3 region is CASSSTGGHGDTQYF. CDR3 DNA: TGTGCCAGCAGTTCGACAGGCGGGCATGGAGATACGCAGTATTTT.

The chain links TRBV30 to TRBJ2-2; D is ambiguous. The ends were cut back, 4 bases at V and 2 bases at J, with 8 bases in the middle. Germline V gene data show CDR1 as GTSNPN and CDR2 as SVGIG (reference sequence). CDR3 length: 13 residues. CDR3 bases: TGTGCCTGGACTCCAGGAAACACCGGGGAGCTGTTTTTT. Protein product: CAWTPGNTGELFF.